The text below deals with one TCR beta chain. As handled by the study authors: Amplification from reference gene primers served as the basis for estimated nucleated cell counts. Repertoires were generated with immunoSEQ multiplex PCR, while TCRdb's copy carries only in-frame clones and drops some. The DNA was the basis for D and trimming; V, J and clone size are from that table. The sample contains a few hundred thousand clones, about 86% of which appear only once. This record belongs to a study of blood T cell repertoires in COVID-19. On the study more broadly: The United States, Italy and Spain provided the acute and convalescent COVID-19 samples. T cells, B-cell-depleted T cells, or PBMCs provided the cDNA or gDNA that served as material.

This CDR3 region has 19 residues. Germline V gene sequence: CDR1 MNHEY, CDR2 SVGEGT. V trimming: 5 bases; J trimming: 0 bases; junction bases outside the gene matches: 9. Sequences were obtained from peripheral blood. This chain connects TRBV6-2 or TRBV6-3 to TRBJ2-6; 11 bases are a match to TRBD2. The receptor was isolated from a man in his thirties or forties with active or convalescent COVID-19. This chain's CDR3 is CASSGLLAGEYSGANVLTF. The CDR3 DNA sequence: TGTGCCAGCAGTGGACTACTAGCGGGGGAATACTCTGGGGCCAACGTCCTGACTTTC.